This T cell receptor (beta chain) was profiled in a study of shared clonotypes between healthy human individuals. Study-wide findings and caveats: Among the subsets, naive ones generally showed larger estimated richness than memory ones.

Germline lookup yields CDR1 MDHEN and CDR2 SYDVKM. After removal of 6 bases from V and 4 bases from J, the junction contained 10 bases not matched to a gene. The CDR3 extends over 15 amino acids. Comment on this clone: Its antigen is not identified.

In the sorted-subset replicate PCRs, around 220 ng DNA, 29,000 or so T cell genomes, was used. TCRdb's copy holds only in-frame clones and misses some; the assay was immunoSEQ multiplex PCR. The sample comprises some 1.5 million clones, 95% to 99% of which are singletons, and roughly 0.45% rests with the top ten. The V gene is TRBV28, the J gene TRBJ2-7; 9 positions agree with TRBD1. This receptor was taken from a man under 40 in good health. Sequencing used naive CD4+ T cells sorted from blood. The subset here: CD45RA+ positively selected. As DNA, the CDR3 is TGTGCCAGCAGAAGAGCCGGGACAGGGTTATACGAGCAGTACTTC. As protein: CASRRAGTGLYEQYF.